Following are 12 T cell receptor beta chains from one sample sequenced in a study of blood T cell repertoires in COVID-19. Libraries were prepared by immunoSEQ multiplex PCR; TCRdb keeps only in-frame clonotypes and omits some of them. The profile covers a few hundred thousand clones, with around nine tenths appearing a single time and about 12% taken by the ten largest. Sample: peripheral blood. Source of these receptors: a woman in her sixties or seventies with COVID-19, enrolled during active disease.

CDR3 in DNA: TGTGCCAGTAGTTGGGGACTAGCGGCCAGATACGAGCAGTACTTC. Its translation: CASSWGLAARYEQYF. J is TRBJ2-7 and V is TRBV19, with 11 bases fitting TRBD2. CDR1 is LNHDA, CDR2 SQIVND, per germline (reference sequence). V trimming: 5 bases; J trimming: 4 bases; junction bases outside the gene matches: 7. This CDR3 has 15 residues.

The chain links TRBV6-5 to TRBJ2-5; 11 nucleotides match TRBD1. In germline, CDR1 is MNHEY, CDR2 SVGAGI. This CDR3 region has 14 residues. The junction had 2 bases not matched to a gene; V was cut back by 4 bases and J by 4 bases. CDR3 amino acids: CASSSGTGGETQYF. The CDR3 nucleotides read TGTGCCAGCAGTTCCGGGACAGGGGGAGAGACCCAGTACTTC.

The chain uses TRBV6-1 and TRBJ1-1; 10 bases are a match to TRBD1. There are 15 residues in the CDR3. Germline loops: CDR1 MNHNS, CDR2 SASEGT. V shed 2 bases and J 4 bases; nucleotides not matched to a gene: 4. In nucleotides, the CDR3 is TGTGCCAGCAGTGAATTAGGGACAGGGGTCACTGAAGCTTTCTTT. It encodes CASSELGTGVTEAFF.

The rearrangement uses TRBV6-1 and TRBJ1-5; D uncertain. The CDR3 sequence is 13 residues long. The V end was cut by 3 bases, the J end by 6 bases, with 9 bases between. Germline CDR1 is MNHNS and CDR2 is SASEGT. The CDR3 reads CASSEGAGQPQHF. In DNA form, the CDR3 reads TGTGCCAGCAGTGAGGGCGCCGGTCAGCCCCAGCATTTT.

This clone was seen just once. The V and J genes are TRBV9 and TRBJ2-5; possibly TRBD2 for D (5 bases). Germline CDR1 reads SGDLS; CDR2 reads YYNGEE. The CDR3 is made up of 15 amino acids. With 0 bases removed from V and 1 base from J, the gap between germline ends came to 10 bases. The CDR3 reads CASSVGTGGQETQYF. CDR3 DNA: TGTGCCAGCAGCGTAGGGACTGGCGGCCAAGAGACCCAGTACTTC.

This rearrangement joins TRBV28 to TRBJ1-1, with 8 nucleotides matching TRBD1. The J segment lost 11 bases and the V segment lost 5 bases, leaving 7 bases of the junction unmatched. CDR3 length: 12 amino acids. Germline loops: CDR1 MDHEN, CDR2 SYDVKM. The CDR3 sequence is CASSPPDRGAFF. CDR3 DNA sequence: TGTGCCAGCAGTCCCCCAGACAGGGGTGCTTTCTTT.

The chain has TRBV6-5 and TRBJ1-5; 9 bases are shared with TRBD1. CDR1 MNHEY and CDR2 SVGAGI come from the germline V gene. This CDR3 contains 15 residues. V was pared by 4 bases and J by 3 bases, with 4 bases of the junction left unmatched. The CDR3 here is CASSWTGEPNQPQHF. The CDR3 DNA is TGTGCCAGCAGTTGGACAGGGGAGCCCAATCAGCCCCAGCATTTT.

The rearrangement joins TRBV6-2 or TRBV6-3 to TRBJ1-2; a possible D gene is TRBD1 (6 bases). The CDR3 is 20 residues long. V gave up 0 bases and J gave up 1 base, with 24 bases separating them. Germline V gene data show CDR1 as MNHEY and CDR2 as SVGEGT. Here the CDR3 reads CASSYSTGTTTLPGNYGYTF. CDR3 bases: TGTGCCAGCAGTTACTCGACCGGGACAACTACTCTCCCGGGTAACTATGGCTACACCTTC.

This rearrangement joins TRBV29-1 to TRBJ2-7; tentative D call: TRBD1 (6 bases). The CDR3 contains 15 residues. Germline assignment: CDR1 SQVTM and CDR2 ANQGSEA. The V end was cut by 0 bases, the J end by 3 bases, with 15 bases between. CDR3 sequence: CSVEDGGGKGYEQYF. The DNA of the CDR3 is TGCAGCGTTGAAGATGGTGGGGGCAAAGGCTACGAGCAGTACTTC.

This chain uses TRBV18 with TRBJ1-1; D perhaps matches TRBD1 (6 bases). CDR3 length: 15 amino acids. Germline V gene data show CDR1 as KGHSH and CDR2 as LQKENI. The V end was cut by 5 bases, the J end by 6 bases, with 19 bases between. The CDR3 loop reads CASSTPRTVFPEAFF. The CDR3 DNA sequence: TGTGCCAGCTCAACCCCCAGGACAGTTTTTCCTGAAGCTTTCTTT.

CDR3 residues: CASSSGLTNEKLFF. The CDR3 bases are TGTGCCAGCAGCTCAGGGCTCACTAATGAAAAACTGTTTTTT. The gene calls are TRBV6-6 and TRBJ1-4; D may be TRBD1 (5 bases). The CDR3 length is 14 residues. Trimming took 6 bases from V and 2 from J, leaving 10 bases between them. Germline V gene lookup returns CDR1 MNHNY and CDR2 SVGAGI (reference sequence).

This chain links TRBV11-2 with TRBJ2-7; the match to TRBD2 covers 12 bases. This CDR3 comprises 14 residues. Trimming at V came to 5 bases and at J to 2 bases, leaving 1 base not matched to a gene. Germline V gene data show CDR1 as SGHAT and CDR2 as FQNNGV. This CDR3 is CASSGLAGPYEQYF. In nucleotides, the CDR3 is TGTGCCAGCAGCGGACTAGCGGGACCCTACGAGCAGTACTTC.